This TCR beta chain was sequenced for a study of T cells in Graves' hyperthyroidism and ophthalmopathy. Study-wide points: Most clonotypes expanded in the thyroid (above 0.001) were also present in blood. A 13 V-J signature model discriminated ophthalmopathy versus stable hyperthyroidism.

CDR1 and CDR2 from the germline V gene are SGHVS and FQNEAQ. The CDR3 is 15 amino acids. V was pared by 5 bases and J by 9 bases, with 19 bases between. Amplification of TCR beta CDR3 regions used RNA as the template. HTBI primers drove first-round RT-PCR of the TCR CDR3. TCRdb re-analysed the multiplex PCR reads in MiXCR, keeping a single row per CDR3 protein. The sample records approximately 490,000 distinct CDR3 sequences, approximately 22% being singletons. A note on this clonotype: Its antigen is unidentified.

Sequencing was carried out using blood. The genes are TRBV7-8 and TRBJ2-2, with D unclear. This clonotype was sampled from a woman in her 70s with Graves' ophthalmopathy. DNA for the CDR3: TGTGCCAGCAGCGCCGTGACTTCTCTCTCCAGGGAGCTGTTTTTT. As protein: CASSAVTSLSRELFF.